This TCR beta chain emerged from a study of post-analysis software for immune sequencing data. On the study more broadly: Included courses were relapsing-remitting and secondary progressive multiple sclerosis; progressive-relapsing multiple sclerosis was also included. Regarding the study as a whole: Comparison of patients with controls showed four or five TRBV segments more frequent in patients, TRBV5-6, TRBV5-1 and TRBV20-1 among them. By F measure, strong co-clustering occurred among samples prepared in the same batch. The normalized Chao1 diversity of multiple sclerosis patients was significantly lower than that of controls.

On this clonotype itself: No antigen is known for it.

The authors incorporated unique molecular identifiers into the TCR beta cDNA libraries. The authors obtained roughly 550,000 cDNA molecules from roughly 1.1 to 9.2 million T cells. Using its own MiXCR run on the PCR reads, TCRdb lists one record per CDR3 protein. The table lists 750,000 to 900,000 distinct CDR3 sequences, 46% of them singletons. Losses at the gene ends were 2 bases for V and 5 bases for J; bases not matched to a gene: 6. This CDR3 is built from 14 residues. Germline-derived CDR1 and CDR2 are MNHEY and SMNVEV (reference sequence). Sequences were obtained from blood. The V call is TRBV27, the J call TRBJ2-7; the match to TRBD2 covers 7 bases. The TCR comes from a girl between 10 and 17 years old with multiple sclerosis. The CDR3 DNA sequence: TGTGCCAGCAGTTTAGGTAGCGGGTCCAACGAGCAGTACTTC. Protein product: CASSLGSGSNEQYF.